Listed below are T cell receptor beta chains from one sample, sequenced in a study of cytomegalovirus exposure and HLA in healthy donors. Data came from immunoSEQ multiplex PCR; TCRdb stores just in-frame clones and leaves some out. The table records 130,000 to 150,000 clones, over 80% of them present only once. Input material: PBMCs. The source is a woman aged 25 to 39 in good health and CMV-seronegative. The CDR3 runs from the conserved cysteine through the conserved F or W.

TRBJ2-1	TRBV9	13	CASSLEGYNEQFF
TRBJ1-1	TRBV25-1	13	CASSATGNTEAFF
TRBJ2-5	TRBV7-7	13	CASSSQNQETQYF
TRBJ2-5	TRBV30	13	CAWSVGREETQYF
TRBJ1-2	TRBV6-5	16	CASRLTGGAGWYGYTF
TRBJ2-1	TRBV29-1	14	CSVATLTGTGDEFF
TRBJ2-4	TRBV4-1	15	CASSQLNLAKNIQYF
TRBJ1-4	TRBV7-2	12	CASSWVGGKLFF
TRBJ2-5	TRBV7-2	13	CASSSDRGETQYF
TRBJ1-2	TRBV12-5	14	CASGLPQALMGYTF
TRBJ2-7	TRBV5-5	14	CASSLGSSLREQYF
TRBJ1-3	TRBV29-1	16	CSVADRRGSSGNTIYF
TRBJ1-2	TRBV7-3	16	CASSLGASGDAYGYTF
TRBJ2-3	TRBV4-3	17	CASSPLATSPTTDTQYF
TRBJ2-6	TRBV5-1	18	CASSPREGSAAGANVLTF
TRBJ1-5	TRBV6-1	14	CASGQGRDNQPQHF
TRBJ1-5	TRBV7-2	15	CASSGRGDGNQPQHF
TRBJ2-1	TRBV30	13	CAWSEGQYNEQFF
TRBJ1-4	TRBV4-3	15	CASSQDRASGEKLFF
TRBJ2-3	TRBV19	13	CASQVGAGDTQYF
TRBJ2-7	TRBV7-2	12	CASSFTGNEQYF
TRBJ1-1	TRBV2	11	CASSRTYEAFF
TRBJ2-1	TRBV2	14	CASYGGTPYNEQFF